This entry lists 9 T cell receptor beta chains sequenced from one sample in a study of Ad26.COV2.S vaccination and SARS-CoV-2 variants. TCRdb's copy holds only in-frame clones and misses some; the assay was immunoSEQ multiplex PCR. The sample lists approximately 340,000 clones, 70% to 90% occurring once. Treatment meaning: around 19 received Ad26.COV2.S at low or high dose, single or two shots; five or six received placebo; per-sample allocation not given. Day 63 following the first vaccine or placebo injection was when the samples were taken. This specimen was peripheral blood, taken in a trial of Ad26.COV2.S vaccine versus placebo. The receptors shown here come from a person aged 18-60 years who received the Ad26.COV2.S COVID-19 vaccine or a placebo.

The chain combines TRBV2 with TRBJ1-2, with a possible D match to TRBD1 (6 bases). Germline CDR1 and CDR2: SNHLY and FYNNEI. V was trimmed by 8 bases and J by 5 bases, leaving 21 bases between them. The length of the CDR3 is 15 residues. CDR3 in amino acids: CASAGGSTGQYGYTF. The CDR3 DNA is TGTGCCAGCGCCGGGGGATCGACAGGCCAATATGGCTACACCTTC.

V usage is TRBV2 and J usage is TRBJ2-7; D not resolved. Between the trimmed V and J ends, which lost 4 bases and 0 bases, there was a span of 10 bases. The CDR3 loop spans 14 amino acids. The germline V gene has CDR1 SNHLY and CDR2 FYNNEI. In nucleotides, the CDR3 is TGTGCCAGCAGTGGCAGCGTCTTCTCCTACGAGCAGTACTTC. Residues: CASSGSVFSYEQYF.

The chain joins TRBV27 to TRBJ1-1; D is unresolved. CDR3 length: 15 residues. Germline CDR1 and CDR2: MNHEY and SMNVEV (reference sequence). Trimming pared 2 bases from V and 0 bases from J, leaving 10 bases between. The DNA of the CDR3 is TGTGCCAGCAGTTTAACCAGACTATTGAACACTGAAGCTTTCTTT. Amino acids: CASSLTRLLNTEAFF.

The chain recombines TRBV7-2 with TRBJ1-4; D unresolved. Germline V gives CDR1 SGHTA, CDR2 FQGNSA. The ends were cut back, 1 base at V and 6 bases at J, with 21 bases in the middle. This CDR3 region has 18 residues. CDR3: CASSLGGRVGTLDEKLFF. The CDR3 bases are TGTGCCAGCAGCTTAGGGGGTAGGGTGGGCACCCTTGATGAAAAACTGTTTTTT.

CDR3: CASSPSGNSYEQYF. The CDR3 DNA sequence: TGTGCCAGCAGCCCGAGCGGGAACTCCTACGAGCAGTACTTC. This rearrangement joins TRBV7-2 to TRBJ2-7; 7 bases map to TRBD2. The V gene's germline CDR1 is SGHTA and CDR2 FQGNSA. The CDR3 length is 14 residues. After removal of 5 bases from V and 0 bases from J, the junction contained 4 bases not matched to a gene.

The CDR3 is CASTDRGHYNEQFF. The CDR3 DNA reads as TGTGCCAGTACGGACAGGGGGCACTACAATGAGCAGTTCTTC. V and J are TRBV19 and TRBJ2-1, with TRBD1 matching 11 bases. The germline gives CDR1 LNHDA, CDR2 SQIVND (reference sequence). This CDR3 has 14 amino acids. The trim removed 7 bases at V and 3 bases at J, leaving 2 bases unmatched.

DNA for the CDR3: TGTGCCAGCAGCATTCCCGGACAGGGCGGGACTGAAGCTTTCTTT. Its translation is CASSIPGQGGTEAFF. This chain uses TRBV13 with TRBJ1-1, with TRBD1 matching over 8 bases. CDR1 is PRHDT and CDR2 is FYEKMQ in the germline V gene (reference sequence). V was clipped by 5 bases and J by 5 bases; unmatched bases: 10. CDR3 length: 15 amino acids.

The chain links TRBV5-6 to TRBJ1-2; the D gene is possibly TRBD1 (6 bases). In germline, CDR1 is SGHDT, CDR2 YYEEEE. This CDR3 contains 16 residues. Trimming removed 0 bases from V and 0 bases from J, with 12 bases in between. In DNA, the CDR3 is TGTGCCAGCAGCTTGGCCGATACAGGGACTAACTATGGCTACACCTTC. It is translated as CASSLADTGTNYGYTF.

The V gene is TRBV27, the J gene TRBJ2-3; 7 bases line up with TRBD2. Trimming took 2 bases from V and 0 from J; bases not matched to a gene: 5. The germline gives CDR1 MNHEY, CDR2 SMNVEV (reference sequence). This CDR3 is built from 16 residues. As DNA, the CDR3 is TGTGCCAGCAGTTTAGAGCTAGCGGATAGCACAGATACGCAGTATTTT. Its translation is CASSLELADSTDTQYF.